The 20 T cell receptor beta chains listed next were all sequenced from one sample in a study of CD8+CD57+ T cells in acquired aplastic anemia. Genomic DNA served as template for TCR beta VDJ and CDR3 profiling. Using its own MiXCR run on the reads, TCRdb lists one record per CDR3 protein. Seen here are hundreds of thousands of distinct CDR3 sequences, under 40% observed once, and the top ten hold roughly 0.8%. Only patients with CD8+CD57+ cell expansion on flow cytometry were chosen for sequencing. The material sequenced was sorted CD4+, CD8+, or CD8+CD57+ T cells (not recorded which) from PBMCs. The receptors were gathered from a human donor with aplastic anemia.

This clonotype appeared a few times. V gene TRBV4-1 combines with J gene TRBJ2-7; the match to TRBD2 covers 11 bases. Germline V gene lookup returns CDR1 MGHRA and CDR2 YSYEKL. This CDR3 region has 16 residues. Germline trimming cut 4 bases from V and 2 bases from J; bases unmatched to any gene: 7. The CDR3 nucleotides are TGCGCCAGCAGCCCCCGACTAGCGGGGAAACCCTACGAGCAGTACTTC. Its translation: CASSPRLAGKPYEQYF.

Only a few counts were recorded for this clonotype. CDR3 protein: CASSRPFRGEQFF. The CDR3 DNA reads as TGTGCCAGCAGTAGACCCTTTCGGGGTGAGCAGTTCTTC. The V and J genes are TRBV6-1 and TRBJ2-1, with D maybe TRBD2 (5 bases). Trimming shortened V by 5 bases and J by 9 bases, and 14 bases separated the two germline ends. Germline V gene data show CDR1 as MNHNS and CDR2 as SASEGT. CDR3 length: 13 residues.

CDR3 loop: CATAFPGGRLLGTDTQYF. CDR3 in DNA: TGTGCCACCGCCTTCCCGGGAGGGCGTCTTCTGGGCACAGATACGCAGTATTTT. The V call is TRBV10-3, the J call TRBJ2-3, with TRBD2 matching 8 bases. The CDR3 sequence is 18 residues long. Germline-derived CDR1 and CDR2 are ENHRY and SYGVKD. V dropped 10 bases and J dropped 1; count of bases not matched to a gene: 19.

This clonotype was counted many times. The V and J genes are TRBV9 and TRBJ2-7; 8 positions agree with TRBD1. CDR1 is SGDLS, CDR2 YYNGEE, per germline. This CDR3 region has 15 residues. J gave up 2 bases and V 0 bases, and 4 bases lay outside the gene matches. The CDR3 DNA reads TGTGCCAGCAGCGTAGGGCAGGGGGCAACCTACGAGCAGTACTTC. Encoded protein: CASSVGQGATYEQYF.

This clonotype has ten or more counts. This chain's CDR3 is CASPGPGMNTEAFF. CDR3 DNA sequence: TGTGCCAGCCCAGGGCCAGGGATGAACACTGAAGCTTTCTTT. This sequence joins TRBV2 and TRBJ1-1; D may be TRBD1 (5 bases). The CDR3 extends over 14 amino acids. The germline V and J ends were trimmed by 8 bases and 0 bases, with 13 bases remaining between them. Per the germline V gene, CDR1 is SNHLY and CDR2 is FYNNEI.

This clonotype was detected a few times. This chain uses TRBV14 with TRBJ2-7; D is uncertain. The V gene lost 0 bases and the J gene lost 7 bases, with 13 bases spanning the gap. This CDR3 is built from 14 residues. Germline assignment: CDR1 SGHDN and CDR2 FVKESK. The CDR3 loop is CASSQDLMVREQYF. The CDR3 coding sequence is TGTGCCAGCAGCCAAGATCTGATGGTCCGGGAGCAGTACTTC.

This clonotype was detected many times. V is TRBV10-3 and J is TRBJ1-4; 7 bases line up with TRBD1. Germline CDR1 and CDR2: ENHRY and SYGVKD. The junction had 8 bases not matched to a gene; V was cut back by 8 bases and J by 5 bases. The CDR3 covers 14 residues. CDR3 sequence reads: CAISGQDLNEKLFF. In DNA, the CDR3 is TGTGCCATCTCAGGACAGGATTTAAATGAAAAACTGTTTTTT.

There are many counts of this clonotype. V gene TRBV14 combines with J gene TRBJ2-7; D may match TRBD1 or TRBD2 (5 bases each). V was cut by 0 bases and J by 1 base, with 10 bases left in between. This CDR3 has 15 amino acids. The germline gives CDR1 SGHDN, CDR2 FVKESK. Here the CDR3 DNA reads TGTGCCAGCAGCCAAGACCGGGACGGGTCCTACGAGCAGTACTTC. Protein product: CASSQDRDGSYEQYF.

This clonotype was detected many times. The rearrangement uses TRBV7-6 and TRBJ1-3; a possible D gene is TRBD1 (6 bases). Germline V gives CDR1 SGHVS, CDR2 FNYEAQ. Trimming pared 3 bases from V and 2 bases from J, leaving 14 bases between. The CDR3 is 16 residues long. CDR3 in DNA: TGTGCCAGCAGCTTGGCCCCAGGGGTCGCTGGAAACACCATATATTTT. Its protein is CASSLAPGVAGNTIYF.

This clonotype was recorded many times. The chain has TRBV20-1 and TRBJ1-2; D perhaps matches TRBD1 (5 bases). Germline CDR1 DFQATT, CDR2 SNEGSKA (reference sequence). V was trimmed by 4 bases and J by 2 bases, leaving 17 bases between them. The CDR3 contains 15 residues. The CDR3 here is CSANAGRRENYGYTF. As DNA, the CDR3 is TGCAGTGCTAACGCAGGGAGACGGGAAAACTATGGCTACACCTTC.

This clonotype was counted ten times or more. DNA for the CDR3: TGTGCCAGTAGTATCCTGGCGAATCAAGAGACCCAGTACTTC. Protein sequence: CASSILANQETQYF. This chain joins TRBV19 and TRBJ2-5; the D is unclear. The CDR3 is 14 amino acids. Trimming stripped 3 bases from V and 2 bases from J, with 10 bases between. The germline CDR1 and CDR2 sequences are LNHDA and SQIVND (reference sequence).

This clonotype was counted many times. The chain has TRBV6-5 and TRBJ1-1, with 8 bases identical to TRBD1. V dropped 5 bases and J dropped 2; count of bases not matched to a gene: 4. The CDR3 runs to 14 residues. Germline V gene lookup returns CDR1 MNHEY and CDR2 SVGAGI. This CDR3 is CASSPQGGNTEAFF. The CDR3 DNA is TGTGCCAGCAGTCCACAGGGGGGAAACACTGAAGCTTTCTTT.

Ten or more counts support this clonotype. The genes are TRBV7-2 and TRBJ2-7, with 11 positions matching TRBD2. V lost 4 bases and J lost 7; bases outside the gene matches: 3. Germline loops: CDR1 SGHTA, CDR2 FQGNSA. CDR3 length: 13 residues. For the CDR3, the DNA is TGTGCCAGCAGCTCCCGACTAGCGGGGGAGCAGTACTTC. Its protein product is CASSSRLAGEQYF.

This chain uses TRBV14 with TRBJ1-5; D is perhaps TRBD1 (5 bases). Trimming left V 0 bases short and J 4 bases short, with 10 bases between. This CDR3 comprises 15 residues. CDR1 and CDR2 from the germline V gene are SGHDN and FVKESK. CDR3 DNA sequence: TGTGCCAGCAGCCAAGAAGCCTGGGGGAATCAGCCCCAGCATTTT. Translated, it gives CASSQEAWGNQPQHF.

The CDR3 bases are TGTGCCAGCAGTCGCGACGCAACTAATGAAAAACTGTTTTTT. This translates into CASSRDATNEKLFF. The chain employs TRBV6-1 and TRBJ1-4, with D hard to call. The germline gives CDR1 MNHNS, CDR2 SASEGT. The length of the CDR3 is 14 residues. Trimming left V 5 bases short and J 0 bases short, with 7 bases between.

This clonotype was observed at least ten times. V is TRBV4-3 and J is TRBJ2-7; no firm D call. The CDR3 is made up of 15 amino acids. The V gene lost 4 bases and the J gene lost 0 bases, with 13 bases spanning the gap. Looked up from germline, CDR1 is LGHNA and CDR2 is YSLEER. The CDR3 DNA follows: TGCGCCAGCAGCCCGGCTCTAGGGAACTCCTACGAGCAGTACTTC. Amino acids: CASSPALGNSYEQYF.

This clonotype was recorded at least ten times. The chain combines TRBV7-3 with TRBJ2-1; D possibly corresponds to TRBD1 (5 bases). The CDR3 contains 14 residues. CDR1 SGHTA and CDR2 FQGTGA come from the germline V gene. V lost 2 bases, J lost 0 bases, and 5 bases lay in between. Here the CDR3 reads CASSLDSSYNEQFF. Here the CDR3 DNA reads TGTGCCAGCAGCTTAGACAGCTCCTACAATGAGCAGTTCTTC. The full variable domain, in which reference TRBV7-3 and TRBJ2-1 provide the parts outside the CDR3, is GAGVSQTPSNKVTEKGKYVELRCDPISGHTALYWYRQSLGQGPEFLIYFQGTGAADDSGLPNDRFFAVRPEGSVSTLKIQRTERGDSAVYLCASSLDSSYNEQFFGPGTRLTVL.

There are many counts of this clonotype. V usage is TRBV2 and J usage is TRBJ2-7; 7 bases match TRBD2. The germline V gene encodes CDR1 SNHLY and CDR2 FYNNEI. The junction had 11 bases not matched to a gene; V was cut back by 7 bases and J by 11 bases. The CDR3 has 12 amino acids. DNA for the CDR3: TGTGCCAGCACCTCCGGGGGGTCGGGGAAGTACTTC. Protein product: CASTSGGSGKYF.

This clonotype was picked up a small number of times. A clone one base away is much larger, so this may be a read error. The rearrangement joins TRBV24-1 to TRBJ1-1; maybe TRBD1 (6 bases). V was trimmed by 1 base and J by 4 bases, leaving 12 bases between them. The length of the CDR3 is 15 residues. The V gene's germline CDR1 is KGHDR and CDR2 SFDVKD. CDR3 sequence (DNA): TGTGCCACCAGTGATTTCCGGGTAGGGGGCACTGAAGCTTTCTTT. The encoded protein is CATSDFRVGGTEAFF.

Comment on this clonotype: A read error may be the cause here, since a much bigger clone is one base away. This chain uses TRBV10-3 with TRBJ2-4; the match to TRBD2 covers 7 bases. The CDR3 is 12 residues long. Losses at the gene ends were 10 bases for V and 12 bases for J; bases not matched to a gene: 12. Germline loops: CDR1 ENHRY, CDR2 SYGVKD. CDR3 in amino acids: CATRGELDNQYF. DNA of the CDR3: TGTGCCACCCGGGGGGAGTTGGACAATCAGTACTTC.